A single sample gave rise to the 8 T cell receptor beta chains below, sequenced in a study of blood T cell repertoires in COVID-19. Here immunoSEQ multiplex PCR was the method, and the copy in TCRdb shows in-frame clones only, minus some. Among around 260,000 clones listed, roughly 91% were seen once. The sequencing input was peripheral blood. These receptors were obtained from a man aged 25-45 years with acute or convalescent COVID-19.

V usage is TRBV30 and J usage is TRBJ2-1; 14 nucleotides line up with TRBD2. The CDR3 runs to 18 residues. CDR1 and CDR2 from the germline V gene are GTSNPN and SVGIG (reference sequence). Unmatched junction bases numbered 7, after V lost 3 bases and J lost 0 bases. CDR3 sequence: CAWRRGTSGRISYNEQFF. As DNA, the CDR3 is TGTGCCTGGAGGAGGGGGACTAGCGGGAGAATCTCCTACAATGAGCAGTTCTTC.

The chain carries TRBV5-1 and TRBJ2-1; TRBD2 aligns across 7 bases. The CDR3 consists of 17 residues. The V gene's germline CDR1 is SGHRS and CDR2 YFSETQ. Trimming removed 1 base from V and 6 bases from J; junction bases left unmatched: 13. CDR3 DNA: TGCGCCAGCAGCTTGACGGGTAGCGGGCCCGACGGCAATGAGCAGTTCTTC. Translated: CASSLTGSGPDGNEQFF. Based on the CDR3 plus reference TRBV5-1 and TRBJ2-1, the full variable domain is KAGVTQTPRYLIKTRGQQVTLSCSPISGHRSVSWYQQTPGQGLQFLFEYFSETQRNKGNFPGRFSGRQFSNSRSEMNVSTLELGDSALYLCASSLTGSGPDGNEQFFGPGTRLTVL.

This clone was counted once. The same CDR3 also results from other DNA sequences found in this sample. The CDR3 sequence: CASSRQGLNTEAFF. CDR3 DNA: TGTGCCAGCAGTCGACAGGGGTTAAACACTGAAGCTTTCTTT. The chain employs TRBV6-5 and TRBJ1-1; 8 nucleotides align to TRBD1. The V gene's germline CDR1 is MNHEY and CDR2 SVGAGI. V gave up 5 bases and J gave up 2 bases; unmatched junction bases: 4. The CDR3 loop spans 14 amino acids.

The J gene is TRBJ1-1, the V gene TRBV5-4; D unresolved. The germline V and J ends were trimmed by 4 bases and 1 base, with 8 bases remaining between them. Germline V lookup: CDR1 SGHNT, CDR2 YYREEE (reference sequence). This CDR3 region has 13 residues. The CDR3 DNA sequence: TGTGCCAGCAGCAGAAGAGAGAACACTGAAGCTTTCTTT. It specifies CASSRRENTEAFF.

A remark on this clone: An end of the junction does not agree with germline; a read error may underlie this. V usage is TRBV11-2 and J usage is TRBJ2-7; TRBD2 matches at 9 bases. This CDR3 region has 13 residues. Germline lookup yields CDR1 SGHAT and CDR2 FQNNGV. The CDR3 here is CASSLGSRLAGIF. The CDR3 nucleotides read TGTGCCAGCAGCTTAGGATCCCGGCTAGCGGGAATCTTC.

The CDR3 region has the DNA TGTGCCAGCAGCCCCTTTCTAGCGGGCACCTACAATGAGCAGTTCTTC. Translation gives CASSPFLAGTYNEQFF. V and J are TRBV3-1 (or the pseudogene TRBV3-2) and TRBJ2-1; the match to TRBD2 covers 8 bases. CDR3 length: 16 residues. V shed 4 bases and J 2 bases; nucleotides not matched to a gene: 7. In germline, CDR1 is LGHDT, CDR2 YNNKEL (reference sequence).

This sequence joins TRBV2 and TRBJ1-5; the D is unclear. This CDR3 comprises 13 residues. Deletions cut 5 bases from V and 11 bases from J, with 16 bases between. Per the germline V gene, CDR1 is SNHLY and CDR2 is FYNNEI. CDR3 in amino acids: CASSNDLNPSQHF. The DNA of the CDR3 is TGTGCCAGCAGTAATGACTTAAACCCATCCCAGCATTTT.

This chain links TRBV3-1 (or the pseudogene TRBV3-2) with TRBJ1-2; 8 bases align to TRBD1. Germline values: CDR1 LGHDT, CDR2 YNNKEL (reference sequence). The CDR3 spans 16 residues. V gave up 4 bases and J gave up 4 bases; unmatched junction bases: 11. The CDR3 sequence: CASSRRNIGQGYGYTF. The CDR3 DNA is TGTGCCAGCAGCCGAAGAAATATAGGACAGGGCTATGGCTACACCTTC.